This is a list of T cell receptor beta chains from one sample in a study of vaccination and CD4 T cells after COVID-19. For these TCRs, the target antigens are not known. TCRdb analysed the PCR reads with MiXCR anew, one entry per CDR3 protein. The table has some 13,000 distinct CDR3 sequences, approximately 35% seen once; the top ten hold roughly 12%. The sample comprised CD4+ T cells from blood, cultured in vitro. The receptors were gathered from a human donor who had recovered from COVID-19. The CDR3 runs from the conserved cysteine through the conserved F or W. The D gene is left open where the match is weak. Not every row has a clone size; where given, it reads once, few, many or a size class.

>14|NA|TRBD2|TRBV20-1|TRBJ2-7
TGCAGTGCTAGCTCTAGGACTAGCGTCTACGAGCAGTACTTC
CSASSRTSVYEQYF
>16|NA|NA|TRBV7-3|TRBJ2-1
TGTGCCAGCAGCCCGCATCCTACGGGCGGACTCAATGAGCAGTTCTTC
CASSPHPTGGLNEQFF
>14|few|TRBD2|TRBV27|TRBJ2-7
TGTGCCAGCAAAGGACTAGCGGGCCCCTACGAGCAGTACTTC
CASKGLAGPYEQYF
>16|NA|NA|TRBV19|TRBJ2-1
TGTGCCAGTAGTATGACCGGGACTCCCCCTTACAATGAGCAGTTCTTC
CASSMTGTPPYNEQFF
>15|NA|TRBD1|TRBV12-3/TRBV12-4|TRBJ2-2
TGTGCCAGCAGTTTAGGGACAGGGGGGACCGGGGAGCTGTTTTTT
CASSLGTGGTGELFF
>13|NA|NA|TRBV7-2|TRBJ1-3
TGTGCCAGCAGCCCGACCTCTGGAAACACCATATATTTT
CASSPTSGNTIYF
>15|few|NA|TRBV15|TRBJ1-2
TGTGCCACCAGCAGGAGAACCCCCCCAGGGGCCGGCTACACCTTC
CATSRRTPPGAGYTF
>17|NA|NA|TRBV10-3|TRBJ2-3
TGTGCCATCAGTGAGAGATATCAGGGTGGGGGCACAGATACGCAGTATTTT
CAISERYQGGGTDTQYF
>16|NA|TRBD1|TRBV25-1|TRBJ2-3
TGTGCCAGCGCAAAACCCGGGACAGGGGGCACAGATACGCAGTATTTT
CASAKPGTGGTDTQYF
>14|NA|TRBD2|TRBV6-1|TRBJ2-7
TGTGCCAGCACACTAGCGGGTCTCAACTACGAGCAGTACTTC
CASTLAGLNYEQYF
>15|NA|TRBD2|TRBV18|TRBJ2-7
TGTGCCAGCTCACCACAACTAGCGGGGACTTACGAGCAGTACTTC
CASSPQLAGTYEQYF
>15|NA|TRBD1|TRBV7-2|TRBJ2-7
TGTGCCAGCAGCTTAACGGGACAGCTATGGGACGAGCAGTACTTC
CASSLTGQLWDEQYF
>13|few|NA|TRBV24-1|TRBJ2-7
TGTGCCACCAGTGAGGGAATCTTGGGGGAGCAGTACTTC
CATSEGILGEQYF
>14|NA|NA|TRBV6-5|TRBJ2-1
TGTGCCAGCAGTTTGGCCCCGGGGCTCAATGAGCAGTTCTTC
CASSLAPGLNEQFF
>11|NA|NA|TRBV19|TRBJ2-5
TGTGCCAGTTCTTTAGAAGAGACCCAGTACTTC
CASSLEETQYF
>14|NA|NA|TRBV10-1|TRBJ2-3
TGCACCACGCGAGAAGGAGACAGCACAGATACGCAGTATTTT
CTTREGDSTDTQYF
>15|few|NA|TRBV6-4|TRBJ2-7
TGTGCCAGCATAGGAACCGGCGACTACCTGCGCGAGCAGTACTTC
CASIGTGDYLREQYF
>15|NA|NA|TRBV25-1|TRBJ2-3
TGTGCCAGCACCCCCCTCAGCGGGAGCACAGATACGCAGTATTTT
CASTPLSGSTDTQYF
>15|NA|TRBD2|TRBV5-1|TRBJ2-1
TGCGCCAGCAGCCGAACTAGCGGGAGGAACTATGAGCAGTTCTTC
CASSRTSGRNYEQFF
>15|NA|TRBD1|TRBV9|TRBJ2-5
TGTGCCAGCAGTCCCACAGGGGGCTCAGAAGAGACCCAGTACTTC
CASSPTGGSEETQYF
>13|few|NA|TRBV24-1|TRBJ2-3
TGTGCCACCAGTCGCACAAACACAGATACGCAGTATTTT
CATSRTNTDTQYF
>12|NA|NA|TRBV6-1|TRBJ2-7
TGTGCCAGCCGGACAGTCTCCTACGAGCAGTACTTC
CASRTVSYEQYF
>15|few|NA|TRBV28|TRBJ1-5
TGTGCCAGCAGTTTCGCCCGGGCGGGCAATCAGCCCCAGCATTTT
CASSFARAGNQPQHF
>14|few|NA|TRBV3-1|TRBJ2-7
TGTGCCAGCAGCCAACAGACTAGTAGCGTCGAGCAGTACTTC
CASSQQTSSVEQYF
>18|NA|TRBD1|TRBV6-5|TRBJ1-5
TGTGCCAGCAGTTCTCTATCACCAGGGGGTCGTCTTCTTCAGCCCCAGCATTTT
CASSSLSPGGRLLQPQHF
>12|NA|NA|TRBV6-2/TRBV6-3|TRBJ2-3
TGTGCCAGCAGCCGAACCCTGAATACGCAGTATTTT
CASSRTLNTQYF
>13|NA|NA|TRBV6-4|TRBJ1-6
TGTGCCAGCAGTGAAGGGGAAAGTTCACCCCTCCACTTT
CASSEGESSPLHF